This T cell receptor beta chain derives from a study of OX40 agonist ivuxolimab in advanced cancers. General study points: Clonal expansion was among the lowest in partial responders at 0.1-3.0 mg/kg, especially CD8+.

Concerning this clone: Its specificity is not known.

Cycle 7 day 1, cycle 4 day 1, and baseline were the timepoints at which blood was sampled. Only in-frame clones appear in the TCRdb table, and some are missing; sequencing was by immunoSEQ multiplex PCR. Among more than 60,000 clones listed, just under 95% were seen once. Trimming took off 5 bases at V and 2 bases at J, with 12 bases between the two ends. Germline V gene data show CDR1 as MNHEY and CDR2 as SVGAGI. CDR3 length: 15 amino acids. V usage is TRBV6-5 and J usage is TRBJ1-4, with a possible D match to TRBD1 (6 bases). The material sequenced was CD4+ or CD8+ T cells sorted from blood, taken in a trial of the OX40 agonist ivuxolimab. The clonotype was recovered from an adult with an advanced solid tumor such as melanoma, head and neck, liver or kidney cancer. CDR3 coding DNA: TGTGCCAGCAGTAACAGGGTGTCGACTAATGAAAAACTGTTTTTT. Residues: CASSNRVSTNEKLFF.